A single sample gave rise to the 13 T cell receptor beta chains below, sequenced in a study of cytomegalovirus exposure and HLA in healthy donors (dated by TCRdb to the late 2010s). Library preparation was by the immunoSEQ multiplex PCR assay. For the multiplex PCR, a mixture combining 60 forward primers for TCR Vbeta segments and 13 reverse primers for TCR Jbeta segments was used. TCRdb's version of the immuneACCESS table is confined to in-frame rearrangements and falls short of the full clone set. An unresolved V gene accounts for under half of the shortfall where checked; the remainder is of unknown origin. The sample contains more than 100,000 clones, around 63% of them found a single time. Together, the top ten hold about 9.1% of the sample. Input material: PBMCs. The receptors here all came from a middle-aged man in good health and CMV-seropositive.

The V call is TRBV9, the J call TRBJ1-2, with D maybe TRBD1 (5 bases). V lost 4 bases to trimming and J lost 2 bases, with 12 bases between them. CDR1 SGDLS and CDR2 YYNGEE come from the germline V gene. There are 14 residues in the CDR3. CDR3 amino acids: CASSPPTVNYGYTF. The CDR3 nucleotides are TGTGCCAGCAGCCCCCCGACAGTAAACTATGGCTACACCTTC.

This CDR3 reads CASSLTSGGSWETQYF. The CDR3 DNA reads TGTGCCAGCAGCCTGACTAGCGGGGGGAGCTGGGAGACCCAGTACTTC. The genes are TRBV5-6 and TRBJ2-5; 13 nucleotides align to TRBD2. The junction had 8 bases not matched to a gene; V was cut back by 4 bases and J by 5 bases. In germline, CDR1 is SGHDT, CDR2 YYEEEE. This CDR3 has 16 residues.

The CDR3 loop reads CAISERTSGYSYEQYF. CDR3 coding DNA: TGTGCCATCAGTGAGCGAACTAGCGGTTACTCCTACGAGCAGTACTTC. This chain joins TRBV10-3 and TRBJ2-7, with 8 bases identical to TRBD2. This CDR3 contains 16 residues. V shed 2 bases and J 0 bases; nucleotides not matched to a gene: 6. Looked up from germline, CDR1 is ENHRY and CDR2 is SYGVKD.

The chain joins TRBV27 to TRBJ1-4; D call uncertain. The CDR3 runs to 15 residues. Trimming cost V 6 bases and J 3 bases, with 14 bases left between them. Per the germline V gene, CDR1 is MNHEY and CDR2 is SMNVEV (reference sequence). The CDR3 coding sequence is TGTGCCAGCAGATCGCACCTCGGGGCTAATGAAAAACTGTTTTTT. Its protein product is CASRSHLGANEKLFF.

CDR3 sequence (DNA): TGTGCCAGCAGTTTATCCGGACTAGCGGGTACCTACGAGCAGTACTTC. This sequence encodes CASSLSGLAGTYEQYF. The chain uses TRBV27 and TRBJ2-7; 11 bases match TRBD2. Germline CDR1 is MNHEY and CDR2 is SMNVEV (reference sequence). Trimming at V came to 0 bases and at J to 2 bases, leaving 3 bases not matched to a gene. The CDR3 length is 16 residues.

This clone appeared a single time. The chain recombines TRBV29-1 with TRBJ2-2, with a weak D call TRBD1 (5 bases). The CDR3 loop spans 15 amino acids. The germline V gene encodes CDR1 SQVTM and CDR2 ANQGSEA. Trimming pared 4 bases from V and 5 bases from J, leaving 17 bases between. CDR3 in amino acids: CSVVGQGKGTGELFF. The CDR3 DNA reads as TGCAGCGTTGTCGGCCAGGGAAAGGGGACCGGGGAGCTGTTTTTT.

The chain uses TRBV25-1 and TRBJ2-3; tentatively, D is TRBD2 (6 bases). The ends were cut back, 10 bases at V and 1 base at J, with 15 bases in the middle. This CDR3 is 14 amino acids long. Germline V gives CDR1 MGHDK, CDR2 SYGVNS. Written as DNA, the CDR3 is TGTGCCACCTCCGACGGGAGTGGCACAGATACGCAGTATTTT. Protein: CATSDGSGTDTQYF.

CDR3 residues: CASSPGGGNTEAFF. DNA of the CDR3: TGCGCCAGCAGCCCGGGGGGAGGGAACACTGAAGCTTTCTTT. The V call is TRBV5-1, the J call TRBJ1-1; D possibly corresponds to TRBD1 (5 bases). V dropped 4 bases and J dropped 1 base, with 11 bases sitting between them. Germline-derived CDR1 and CDR2 are SGHRS and YFSETQ. This CDR3 comprises 14 residues.

The gene calls are TRBV27 and TRBJ2-7; D is perhaps TRBD2 (5 bases). The germline V and J ends were trimmed by 5 bases and 6 bases, with 23 bases remaining between them. Germline values: CDR1 MNHEY, CDR2 SMNVEV (reference sequence). The CDR3 loop spans 16 amino acids. The CDR3 protein is CASSISPSRHGVEQYF. Here the CDR3 DNA reads TGTGCCAGCAGTATTTCACCTAGCAGGCATGGGGTCGAGCAGTACTTC.

V is TRBV7-3 and J is TRBJ2-2; the match to TRBD1 covers 12 bases. Germline CDR1 is SGHTA and CDR2 is FQGTGA. This CDR3 has 17 amino acids. The J segment lost 2 bases and the V segment lost 5 bases, leaving 6 bases of the junction unmatched. The DNA for the CDR3 is TGTGCCAGCAGCCCCGGGACAGGGGGCTACAACACCGGGGAGCTGTTTTTT. The encoded protein is CASSPGTGGYNTGELFF.

To note about this clone: The same CDR3 can be traced to other DNA sequences in this sample. The J gene is TRBJ1-4, the V gene TRBV18; weak D call: TRBD1 (6 bases). In germline, CDR1 is KGHSH, CDR2 LQKENI. Trimming cost V 1 base and J 6 bases, with 12 bases left between them. This CDR3 has 15 amino acids. CDR3 bases: TGTGCCAGCTCACCACGGGCAGGGGCGGATGAAAAACTGTTTTTT. It is translated as CASSPRAGADEKLFF.

The rearrangement links TRBV7-9 to TRBJ2-1, with a tentative D call TRBD2 (5 bases). In germline, CDR1 is SEHNR, CDR2 FQNEAQ (reference sequence). Trimming stripped 2 bases from V and 8 bases from J, with 16 bases between. CDR3 length equals 15 residues. Written as DNA, the CDR3 is TGTGCCAGCAGCTTATTTGGTACTAGTGGCGATGAGCAGTTCTTC. It specifies CASSLFGTSGDEQFF.

This chain links TRBV21-1 with TRBJ2-2; TRBD2, the D gene given by the table, was not confirmed from the DNA. TRBV21-1 is flagged as a pseudogene. This CDR3 has 13 amino acids. CDR3 nucleotides: TGTGCCAGCAGCAACGGTAACACCGGGGAGCTGTTTTTT. This sequence encodes CASSNGNTGELFF.